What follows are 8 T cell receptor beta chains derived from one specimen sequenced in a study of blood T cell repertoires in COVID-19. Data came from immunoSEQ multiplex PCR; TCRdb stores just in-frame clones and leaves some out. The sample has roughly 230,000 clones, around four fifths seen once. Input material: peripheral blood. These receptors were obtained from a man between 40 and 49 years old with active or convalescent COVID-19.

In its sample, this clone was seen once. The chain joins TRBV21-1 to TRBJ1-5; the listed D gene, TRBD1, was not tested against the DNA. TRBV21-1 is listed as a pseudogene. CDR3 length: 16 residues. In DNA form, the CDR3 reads TGTGCCAGCAGCAAAGCGGAGACAGGGATGCGGCAGCCCCAGCATTTT. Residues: CASSKAETGMRQPQHF.

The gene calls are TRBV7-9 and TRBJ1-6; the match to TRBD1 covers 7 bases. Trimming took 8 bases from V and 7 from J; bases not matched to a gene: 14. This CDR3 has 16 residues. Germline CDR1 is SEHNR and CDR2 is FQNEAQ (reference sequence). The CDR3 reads CASRPGQGGENSPLHF. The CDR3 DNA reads TGTGCCAGCCGGCCGGGGCAGGGGGGCGAGAATTCACCCCTCCACTTT.

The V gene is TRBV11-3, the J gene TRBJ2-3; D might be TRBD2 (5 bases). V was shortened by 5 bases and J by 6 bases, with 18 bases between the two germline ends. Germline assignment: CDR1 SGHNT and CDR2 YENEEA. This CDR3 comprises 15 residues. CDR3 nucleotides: TGTGCCAGCAGCCAAAGAGGACTTGCAAGGGATACGCAGTATTTT. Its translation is CASSQRGLARDTQYF.

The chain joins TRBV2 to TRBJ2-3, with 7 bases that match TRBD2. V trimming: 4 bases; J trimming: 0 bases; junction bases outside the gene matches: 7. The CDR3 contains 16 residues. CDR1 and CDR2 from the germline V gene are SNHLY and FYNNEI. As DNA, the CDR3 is TGTGCCAGCAGTGTTGATAGCGGGCCTAGCACAGATACGCAGTATTTT. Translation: CASSVDSGPSTDTQYF.

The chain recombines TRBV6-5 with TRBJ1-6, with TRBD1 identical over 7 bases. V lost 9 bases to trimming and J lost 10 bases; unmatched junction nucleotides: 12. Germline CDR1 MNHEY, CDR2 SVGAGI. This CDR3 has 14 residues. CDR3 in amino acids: CASTFRGTASPLHF. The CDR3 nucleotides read TGTGCCAGTACCTTCCGAGGGACAGCCTCACCCCTCCACTTT.

CDR3 sequence (DNA): TGTGCCAGCAGAAAAGACGGAGTCTACGAGCAGTACTTC. It encodes CASRKDGVYEQYF. The genes are TRBV2 and TRBJ2-7; no firm D call. V lost 6 bases, J lost 3 bases, and 12 bases lay in between. The V gene's germline CDR1 is SNHLY and CDR2 FYNNEI. This CDR3 contains 13 residues.

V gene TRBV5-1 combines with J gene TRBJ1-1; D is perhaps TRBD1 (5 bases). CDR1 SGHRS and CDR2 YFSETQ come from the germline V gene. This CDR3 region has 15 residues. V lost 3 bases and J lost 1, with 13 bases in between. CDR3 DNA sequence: TGCGCCAGCAGCTCACTCGACAGCTGGAACACTGAAGCTTTCTTT. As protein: CASSSLDSWNTEAFF.

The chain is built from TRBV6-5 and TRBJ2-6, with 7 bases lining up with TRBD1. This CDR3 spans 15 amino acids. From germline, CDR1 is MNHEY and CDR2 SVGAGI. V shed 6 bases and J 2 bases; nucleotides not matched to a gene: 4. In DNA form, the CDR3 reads TGTGCCAGCAGCAACAGGGGAACTGGGGCCAACGTCCTGACTTTC. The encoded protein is CASSNRGTGANVLTF.